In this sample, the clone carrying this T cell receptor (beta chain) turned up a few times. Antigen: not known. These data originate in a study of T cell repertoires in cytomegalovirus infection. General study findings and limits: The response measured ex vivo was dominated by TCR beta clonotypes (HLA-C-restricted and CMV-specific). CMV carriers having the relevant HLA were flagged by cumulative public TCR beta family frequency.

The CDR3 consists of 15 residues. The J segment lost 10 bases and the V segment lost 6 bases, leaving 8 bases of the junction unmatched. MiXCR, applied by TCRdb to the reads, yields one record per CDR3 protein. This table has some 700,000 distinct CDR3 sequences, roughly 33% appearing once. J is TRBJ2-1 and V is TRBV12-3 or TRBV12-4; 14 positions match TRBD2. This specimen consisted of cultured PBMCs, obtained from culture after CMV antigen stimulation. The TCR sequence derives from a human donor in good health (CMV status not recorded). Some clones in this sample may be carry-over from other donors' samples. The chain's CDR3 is CASSRLAGGSVEQFF. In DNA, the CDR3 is TGTGCCAGCAGCCGACTAGCGGGGGGGAGTGTAGAGCAGTTCTTC.